Described below is a single T cell receptor (beta chain) sequence and its context. Germline V gene data show CDR1 as SEHNR and CDR2 as FQNEAQ (reference sequence). The CDR3 sequence is 15 residues long. The V and J ends lost 4 bases and 4 bases respectively, with 16 bases between them. This specimen belongs to a study of technical replicates of blood from a few donors. The protocol was immunoSEQ multiplex PCR, while the TCRdb copy is restricted to in-frame clones and leaves out a portion. The sample has over 70,000 clones; just over 95% are singletons. The sequence derives from a human donor in good health. V usage is TRBV7-9 and J usage is TRBJ2-5, with D maybe TRBD1 (6 bases). The sequencing sample was made of T cells isolated from PBMCs. The CDR3 coding sequence is TGTGCCAGCAGCTCTACAGGGTTTGTAGGAGAGACCCAGTACTTC. It is translated as CASSSTGFVGETQYF. Full variable domain (missing parts from reference TRBV7-9 and TRBJ2-5): DTGVSQNPRHKITKRGQNVTFRCDPISEHNRLYWYRQTLGQGPEFLTYFQNEAQLEKSRLLSDRFSAERPKGSFSTLEIQRTEQGDSAMYLCASSSTGFVGETQYFGPGTRLLVL.